A selection of T cell receptor beta chains follows, all from one sample in a study of T cell changes during pregnancy in multiple sclerosis. Method: immunoSEQ multiplex PCR; TCRdb's copy keeps in-frame clones and lacks some. The sample holds roughly 48,000 clones, approximately 95% seen once. The starting material was CD4+ T cells from peripheral blood mononuclear cells, obtained in the first trimester of pregnancy. The source of these receptors is a female donor with multiple sclerosis, enrolled in a pregnancy study. Both conserved end residues are part of each CDR3. A D gene is named only where the DNA matches it firmly. Clone size, where shown, is once, few, many, or a class for clones that have expanded.

d_call clone_size j_call v_call cdr3_nt cdr3_aa
NA NA TRBJ1-4 TRBV7-9 TGTGCCAGCAGCTTAGGCGGGGGTTTTGAAAAACTGTTTTTT CASSLGGGFEKLFF
TRBD2 NA TRBJ2-3 TRBV5-8 TGTGCCAGCATTAGGCGGGGGGGCCGCCCAGATACGCAGTATTTT CASIRRGGRPDTQYF
TRBD2 NA TRBJ2-1 TRBV7-3 TGTGCCAGCAGCCAAACTAGCGGGGGAAACAATGAGCAGTTCTTC CASSQTSGGNNEQFF
TRBD1 NA TRBJ1-6 TRBV12-5 TGTGCTAGTGGAACCGGGACAGCTAATTCACCCCTCCACTTT CASGTGTANSPLHF
NA NA TRBJ1-5 TRBV7-2 TGTGCCAGCAGCCCTGTGCAGGGGAACAATCAGCCCCAGCATTTT CASSPVQGNNQPQHF
NA NA TRBJ2-7 TRBV6-5 TGTGCCAGCAGTTGGACCACAGGGCCCTACGAGCAGTACTTC CASSWTTGPYEQYF
NA NA TRBJ1-5 TRBV7-9 TGTGCCAGCAGCTTAGCGCTAAATCAGCCCCAGCATTTT CASSLALNQPQHF
NA NA TRBJ2-5 TRBV11-2 TGTGCCAGCAGCTTAGAACTCGCCGAGATGACCCAGTACTTC CASSLELAEMTQYF
TRBD1 NA TRBJ1-5 TRBV7-8 TGTGCCAGCAGCTTAACACGAATCGACAGGGTAAATCAGCCCCAGCATTTT CASSLTRIDRVNQPQHF
NA NA TRBJ1-1 TRBV19 TGTGCCAGTAGTAGGTACCAGGGAACTGAAGCTTTCTTT CASSRYQGTEAFF
NA NA TRBJ2-7 TRBV27 TGTGCCAGCAGCCGCTCATACCCCCAACAGGGAGGGGGCTCCTACGAGCAGTACTTC CASSRSYPQQGGGSYEQYF
NA once TRBJ1-2 TRBV19 TGTGCCAGTAGGGTGGTGGAGGATGGCTACACCTTC CASRVVEDGYTF
TRBD1 NA TRBJ1-6 TRBV11-2 TGTGCCAGCAGCCGGCCGGGACAGTCCCCCCAACCCCTCCACTTT CASSRPGQSPQPLHF
NA NA TRBJ2-2 TRBV2 TGTGCCAGCAGTACGGACAATTTCGGGGAGCTGTTTTTT CASSTDNFGELFF
NA once TRBJ1-2 TRBV5-8 TGTGCCAGCAGCTTGGTTTCGGGGGTGGCCGGGCGGAGCGGCTACACCTTC CASSLVSGVAGRSGYTF
NA NA TRBJ2-2 TRBV7-7 TGTGCTAGCAGCCAGAAGGTTGGGGCCTCGAACACCGGGGAGCTGTTTTTT CASSQKVGASNTGELFF
TRBD1 NA TRBJ2-3 TRBV6-1 TGTGCCAGCAGGGGGACAGGGGGTCGGACAGATACGCAGTATTTT CASRGTGGRTDTQYF